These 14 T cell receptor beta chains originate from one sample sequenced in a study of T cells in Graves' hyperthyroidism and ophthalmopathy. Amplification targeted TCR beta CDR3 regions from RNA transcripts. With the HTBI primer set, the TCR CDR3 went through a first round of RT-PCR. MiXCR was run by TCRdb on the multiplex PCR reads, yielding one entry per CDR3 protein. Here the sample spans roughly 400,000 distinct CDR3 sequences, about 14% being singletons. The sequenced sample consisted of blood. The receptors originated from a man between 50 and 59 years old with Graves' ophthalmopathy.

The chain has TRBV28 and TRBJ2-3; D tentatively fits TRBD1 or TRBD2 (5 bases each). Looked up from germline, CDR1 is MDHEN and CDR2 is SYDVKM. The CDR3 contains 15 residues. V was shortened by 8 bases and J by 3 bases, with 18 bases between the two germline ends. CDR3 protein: CASETGRRPTDTQYF. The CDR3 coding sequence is TGTGCCAGCGAAACGGGGCGACGCCCGACAGATACGCAGTATTTT.

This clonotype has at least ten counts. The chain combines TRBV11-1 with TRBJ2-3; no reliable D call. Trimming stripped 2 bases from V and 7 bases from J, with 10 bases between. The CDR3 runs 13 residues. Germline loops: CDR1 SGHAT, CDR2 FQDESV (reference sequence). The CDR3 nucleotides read TGTGCCAGCAGCTTAAATCCTGAGAATACGCAGTATTTT. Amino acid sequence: CASSLNPENTQYF. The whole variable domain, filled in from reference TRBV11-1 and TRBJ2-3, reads EAEVAQSPRYKITEKSQAVAFWCDPISGHATLYWYRQILGQGPELLVQFQDESVVDDSQLPKDRFSAERLKGVDSTLKIQPAELGDSAMYLCASSLNPENTQYFGPGTRLTVL.

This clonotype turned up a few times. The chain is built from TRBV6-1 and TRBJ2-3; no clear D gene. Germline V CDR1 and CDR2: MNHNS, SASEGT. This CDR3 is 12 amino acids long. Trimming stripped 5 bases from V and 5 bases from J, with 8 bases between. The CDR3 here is CASSPILDTQYF. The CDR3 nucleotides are TGTGCCAGCAGTCCAATATTAGATACGCAGTATTTT.

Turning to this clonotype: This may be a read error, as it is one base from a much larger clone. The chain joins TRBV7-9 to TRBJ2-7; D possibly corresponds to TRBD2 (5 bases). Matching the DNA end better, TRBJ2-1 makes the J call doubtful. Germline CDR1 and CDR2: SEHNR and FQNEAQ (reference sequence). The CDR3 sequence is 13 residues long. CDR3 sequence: CASSLARAYEQFF. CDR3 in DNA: TGTGCCAGCAGCTTAGCGAGGGCTTACGAGCAGTTCTTC.

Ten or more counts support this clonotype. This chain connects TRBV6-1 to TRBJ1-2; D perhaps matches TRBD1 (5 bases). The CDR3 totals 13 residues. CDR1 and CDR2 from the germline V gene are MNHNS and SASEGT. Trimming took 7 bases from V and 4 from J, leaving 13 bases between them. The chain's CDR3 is CASIGAQVYGYTF. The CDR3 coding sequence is TGTGCCAGCATAGGAGCACAGGTCTATGGCTACACCTTC.

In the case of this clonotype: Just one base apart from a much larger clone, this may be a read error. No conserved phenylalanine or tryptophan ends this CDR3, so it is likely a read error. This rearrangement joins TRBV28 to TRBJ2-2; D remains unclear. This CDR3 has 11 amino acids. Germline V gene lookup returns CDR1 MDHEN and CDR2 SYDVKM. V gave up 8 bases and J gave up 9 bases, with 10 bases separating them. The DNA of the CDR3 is TGTGCCAGCGGCCTTTCTCGGGAGCTGTTTCTT. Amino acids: CASGLSRELFL.

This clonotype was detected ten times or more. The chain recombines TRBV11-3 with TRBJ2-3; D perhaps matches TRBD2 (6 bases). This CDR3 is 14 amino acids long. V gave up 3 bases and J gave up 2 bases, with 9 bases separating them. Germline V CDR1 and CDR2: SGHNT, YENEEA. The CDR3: CASSLAGFTDTQYF. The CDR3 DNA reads TGTGCCAGCAGCTTGGCGGGGTTCACAGATACGCAGTATTTT.

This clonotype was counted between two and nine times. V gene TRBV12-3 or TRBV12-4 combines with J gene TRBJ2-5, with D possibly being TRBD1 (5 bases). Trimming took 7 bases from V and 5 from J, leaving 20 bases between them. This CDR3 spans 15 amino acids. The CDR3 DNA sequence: TGTGCCAGCAAGGGGCAGGGTTTCAGTAGGGAGACCCAGTACTTC. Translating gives CASKGQGFSRETQYF.

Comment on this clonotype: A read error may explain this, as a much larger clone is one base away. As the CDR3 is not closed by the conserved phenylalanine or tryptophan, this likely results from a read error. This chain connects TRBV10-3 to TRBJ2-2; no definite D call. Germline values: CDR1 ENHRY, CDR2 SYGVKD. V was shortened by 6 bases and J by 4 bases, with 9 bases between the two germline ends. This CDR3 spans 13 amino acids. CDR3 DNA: TGTGCCATCAGGAGGACCTTCACCGGGGAGCTGTTTCTT. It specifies CAIRRTFTGELFL.

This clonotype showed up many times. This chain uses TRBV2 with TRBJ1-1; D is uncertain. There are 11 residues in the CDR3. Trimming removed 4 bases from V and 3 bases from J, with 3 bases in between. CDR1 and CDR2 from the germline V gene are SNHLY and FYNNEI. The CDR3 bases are TGTGCCAGCAGTGCGGACACTGAAGCTTTCTTT. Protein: CASSADTEAFF.

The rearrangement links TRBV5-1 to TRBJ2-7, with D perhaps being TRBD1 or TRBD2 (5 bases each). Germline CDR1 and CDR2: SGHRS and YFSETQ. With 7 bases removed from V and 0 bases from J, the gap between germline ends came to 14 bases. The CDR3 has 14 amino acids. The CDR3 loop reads CASGGAEDSYEQYF. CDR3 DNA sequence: TGCGCCAGCGGGGGAGCGGAAGACTCCTACGAGCAGTACTTC.

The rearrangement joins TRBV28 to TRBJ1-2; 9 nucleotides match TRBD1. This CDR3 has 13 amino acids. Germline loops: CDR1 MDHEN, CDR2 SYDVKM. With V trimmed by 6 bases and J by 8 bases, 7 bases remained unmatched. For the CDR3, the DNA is TGTGCCAGCAGGGGACAGGGTGCGCGCGGCTACACCTTC. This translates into CASRGQGARGYTF.

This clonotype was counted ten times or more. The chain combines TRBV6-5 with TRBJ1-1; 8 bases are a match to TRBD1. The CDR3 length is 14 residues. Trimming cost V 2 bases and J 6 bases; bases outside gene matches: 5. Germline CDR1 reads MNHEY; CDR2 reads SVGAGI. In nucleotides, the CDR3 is TGTGCCAGCAGTTACCCCGACAGGGGCTCTGAAGCTTTCTTT. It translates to CASSYPDRGSEAFF.

The CDR3: CASSDRAGTAYEQFF. The CDR3 nucleotides read TGTGCCAGCAGTGACCGAGCGGGAACAGCCTACGAGCAGTTCTTC. This chain connects TRBV6-2 or TRBV6-3 to TRBJ2-7; TRBD2 matches 7 bases. The DNA end is more similar to TRBJ2-1, so the J call may be wrong. Germline CDR1 is MNHEY and CDR2 is SVGEGT. The CDR3 consists of 15 residues.